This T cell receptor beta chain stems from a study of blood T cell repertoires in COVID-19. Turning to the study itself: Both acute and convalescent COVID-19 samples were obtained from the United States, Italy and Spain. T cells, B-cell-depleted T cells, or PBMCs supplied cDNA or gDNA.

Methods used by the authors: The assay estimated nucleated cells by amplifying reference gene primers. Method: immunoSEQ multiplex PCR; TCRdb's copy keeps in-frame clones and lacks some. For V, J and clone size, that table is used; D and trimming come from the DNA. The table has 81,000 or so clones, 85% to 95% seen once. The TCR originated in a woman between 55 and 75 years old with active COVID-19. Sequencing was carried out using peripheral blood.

The CDR3 region is CASRGPSVYNEQFF. The CDR3, as DNA: TGTGCCAGCAGGGGACCTAGCGTCTACAATGAGCAGTTCTTC. The rearrangement links TRBV28 to TRBJ2-1, with D tentatively TRBD2 (6 bases). The CDR3 is 14 residues long. CDR1 is MDHEN, CDR2 SYDVKM, per germline. Trimming shortened V by 6 bases and J by 3 bases, and 12 bases separated the two germline ends. Using reference TRBV28 and TRBJ2-1 for the parts outside the CDR3, the full variable domain is DVKVTQSSRYLVKRTGEKVFLECVQDMDHENMFWYRQDPGLGLRLIYFSYDVKMKEKGDIPEGYSVSREKKERFSLILESASTNQTSMYLCASRGPSVYNEQFFGPGTRLTVL.